This T cell receptor (beta chain) was profiled in a study of molecular identifiers for immune sequencing clone quantification. General study points: Under 1% of molecules in naive cells, but over 98% of effector molecules, belonged to clones above 20 RNA copies. Detection of one spiked Jurkat cell's TCR RNA reportedly worked in 1 million or so naive cells.

In the sort, naive CD8 T cells were defined as CD8+CD4-CCR7+CD45RA+. The CDR3 spans 14 residues. Germline V gene lookup returns CDR1 MNHEY and CDR2 SMNVEV (reference sequence). On this clonotype: The antigen remains undetermined. This sequence may be a read error, since a much larger clone differs from it by one base.

Both previously described methods and listed TCR primers were employed to make bulk TCR libraries. TCRdb independently ran MiXCR on the PCR reads; one entry per CDR3 protein. The sample lists approximately 670,000 distinct CDR3 sequences; 15% to 20% were seen once. The V call is TRBV27, the J call TRBJ2-7; D is uncertain. The sequence was collected from a human donor in good health. Some libraries in this study had Jurkat cell RNA spiked in. The specimen sequenced was naive CD8+ T cells from blood, with Jurkat cell RNA spiked in. Sample subset: FACS-sorted CD8+CD4-CCR7+CD45RA+ naive T cells. The CDR3 DNA reads TGTGCCGGCAGTCCCCGGGTGAATGCCTACGAGCAGTACTTC. Translating it yields CAGSPRVNAYEQYF.